This passage covers 5 T cell receptor beta chains from one sample sequenced in a study of PD-1 blockade in classical Hodgkin lymphoma (dated by TCRdb to 2018 to 2020). The sample's time point, from its label and the paper: cycle 2 day 1 (C2D1) of nivolumab. Every trial patient had relapsed following autologous stem cell transplantation, and prior brentuximab vedotin exposure was what differed among cohorts A, B and C. Library preparation was by the immunoSEQ multiplex PCR assay. The table was pulled from immuneACCESS by TCRdb, which kept in-frame rearrangements only. Such tables lose some clones; where checked, under half of the loss comes from unresolved V genes, and the rest has no known cause. The sample includes some 40,000 clones, with more than 65% observed a single time. The top ten constitute 13% to 15% of the sample. The sequences come from peripheral blood mononuclear cells (PBMCs), collected before the second cycle of nivolumab. Receptors were obtained from a human donor with classical Hodgkin lymphoma.

This sequence joins TRBV4-3 and TRBJ1-4, with 7 bases fitting TRBD1. CDR3 size: 15 residues. Germline values: CDR1 LGHNA, CDR2 YSLEER. Trimming removed 0 bases from V and 6 bases from J; junction bases left unmatched: 4. The CDR3 DNA follows: TGCGCCAGCAGCCAAGATCTAGGACAGGATGAAAAACTGTTTTTT. As protein: CASSQDLGQDEKLFF.

The chain uses TRBV5-4 and TRBJ2-7; D is possibly TRBD2 (6 bases). The ends were cut back, 1 base at V and 9 bases at J, with 14 bases in the middle. Germline V lookup: CDR1 SGHNT, CDR2 YYREEE (reference sequence). The CDR3 consists of 13 residues. CDR3 coding DNA: TGTGCCAGCAGCTTGACGCCCAGGGAGGTGCAGTACTTC. Translated: CASSLTPREVQYF.

This chain joins TRBV6-5 and TRBJ1-1, with 7 nucleotides matching TRBD1. Germline-derived CDR1 and CDR2 are MNHEY and SVGAGI. Germline trimming cut 6 bases from V and 1 base from J; bases unmatched to any gene: 8. The CDR3 spans 15 residues. For the CDR3, the DNA is TGTGCCAGCAGCCTAGGGGGCGGGAGGAACACTGAAGCTTTCTTT. Amino acids: CASSLGGGRNTEAFF.

To note about this clone: Other DNA sequences in the sample encode the same CDR3. The rearrangement joins TRBV2 to TRBJ2-2; D might be TRBD1 (5 bases). With 2 bases removed from V and 6 bases from J, the gap between germline ends came to 7 bases. Germline values: CDR1 SNHLY, CDR2 FYNNEI. The CDR3 spans 13 residues. The CDR3 sequence: CASSELGAGELFF. The DNA for the CDR3 is TGTGCCAGCAGTGAATTAGGGGCCGGGGAGCTGTTTTTT. The full variable domain, with the rest looked up from reference TRBV2 and TRBJ2-2, is EPEVTQTPSHQVTQMGQEVILRCVPISNHLYFYWYRQILGQKVEFLVSFYNNEISEKSEIFDDQFSVERPDGSNFTLKIRSTKLEDSAMYFCASSELGAGELFFGEGSRLTVL.

Concerning this clone: The sample has other DNA sequences that encode this CDR3 too. This chain connects TRBV2 to TRBJ2-7; D could derive from TRBD1 or TRBD2 (5 bases each). Trimming took off 4 bases at V and 4 bases at J, with 11 bases between the two ends. The germline gives CDR1 SNHLY, CDR2 FYNNEI. The CDR3 is 13 residues long. Here the CDR3 reads CASSAGTSYEQYF. The CDR3, as DNA: TGTGCCAGCAGTGCCGGGACCTCATACGAGCAGTACTTC.